The 27 T cell receptor beta chains below all came from one sample that was sequenced in a study of early T cells in non-severe SARS-CoV-2 infection. TCRdb itself ran the 5' RACE reads through MiXCR, one entry per CDR3 protein. The data show roughly 86,000 distinct CDR3 sequences, with about 6.5% seen just once and under 10% held by the top ten. Sequencing was done on a sample of whole blood. The receptors were sampled from an adult who was a healthcare worker with PCR-confirmed SARS-CoV-2 infection or an uninfected control (not recorded which).

The J gene is TRBJ2-7, the V gene TRBV11-2; D unclear. In germline, CDR1 is SGHAT, CDR2 FQNNGV. The CDR3 has 14 amino acids. V lost 0 bases and J lost 0, with 6 bases in between. The CDR3 is CASSLDTSSYEQYF. DNA of the CDR3: TGTGCCAGCAGCTTAGACACGAGCTCCTACGAGCAGTACTTC.

This clonotype showed up many times. The chain joins TRBV29-1 to TRBJ2-7, with 8 bases matching TRBD1. J lost 4 bases, V lost 1 base, and 6 bases had no gene match. Germline V CDR1 and CDR2: SQVTM, ANQGSEA. This CDR3 has 14 amino acids. The CDR3 reads CSVEVETGGYEQYF. The CDR3 DNA reads TGCAGCGTTGAAGTCGAAACAGGGGGGTACGAGCAGTACTTC.

This clonotype was seen more than once but under ten times. The chain joins TRBV4-3 to TRBJ2-3; TRBD1 matches at 9 bases. Losses at the gene ends were 5 bases for V and 1 base for J; bases not matched to a gene: 7. CDR1 LGHNA and CDR2 YSLEER come from the germline V gene. CDR3 length equals 16 residues. In nucleotides, the CDR3 is TGCGCCAGCAGCAACGGACAGGGGCCCGGCACAGATACGCAGTATTTT. Translating it yields CASSNGQGPGTDTQYF.

Only a few counts were recorded for this clonotype. This chain joins TRBV7-6 and TRBJ2-5; 9 positions agree with TRBD1. The CDR3 covers 16 residues. The germline gives CDR1 SGHVS, CDR2 FNYEAQ. V lost 2 bases to trimming and J lost 5 bases; unmatched junction nucleotides: 9. The CDR3 region is CASSLRTGDRYETQYF. For the CDR3, the DNA is TGTGCCAGCAGCTTAAGGACAGGGGATCGGTATGAGACCCAGTACTTC.

In this sample, this clonotype turned up many times. This chain links TRBV10-3 with TRBJ2-3; TRBD1 is a possible D gene (5 bases). The CDR3 has 14 residues. V gave up 6 bases and J gave up 2 bases, with 12 bases separating them. Germline-derived CDR1 and CDR2 are ENHRY and SYGVKD. CDR3 region: CAIRQTASTDTQYF. The CDR3 region has the DNA TGTGCCATCAGACAGACAGCCTCCACAGATACGCAGTATTTT.

The rearrangement joins TRBV6-4 to TRBJ2-3, with unresolved D. In germline, CDR1 is MRHNA, CDR2 SNTAGT. Trimming removed 4 bases from V and 1 base from J, with 6 bases in between. The CDR3 has 13 residues. CDR3 sequence: CASSATRTDTQYF. The CDR3 bases are TGTGCCAGCAGTGCGACGCGCACAGATACGCAGTATTTT.

This clonotype was seen a handful of times. This chain links TRBV12-3 or TRBV12-4 with TRBJ2-6; D tentatively reads TRBD1 or TRBD2 (5 bases each). V lost 5 bases and J lost 0, with 11 bases in between. CDR3 length: 16 residues. The chain's CDR3 is CASSKGTPSGANVLTF. DNA of the CDR3: TGTGCCAGCAGTAAAGGGACGCCCTCTGGGGCCAACGTCCTGACTTTC.

This clonotype was counted many times. The chain couples TRBV7-2 to TRBJ1-6; D remains ambiguous. Per germline, CDR1 SGHTA and CDR2 FQGNSA. The V and J ends lost 1 base and 10 bases respectively, with 8 bases between them. This CDR3 contains 13 residues. The CDR3 DNA reads as TGTGCCAGCAGCTTAGTCTGGGAGTCACCCCTCCACTTT. Protein: CASSLVWESPLHF.

This clonotype has only a few counts. The CDR3 is CASSKGLDSGQETQYF. In nucleotides, the CDR3 is TGTGCCAGCAGCAAAGGCCTCGATAGCGGGCAAGAGACCCAGTACTTC. The chain couples TRBV21-1 to TRBJ2-5; TRBD2, as called in the table, went unchecked against the DNA. TRBV21-1 is an annotated pseudogene. The CDR3 spans 16 residues.

In its sample, this clonotype was seen many times. The J gene is TRBJ1-5, the V gene TRBV6-5, with D perhaps TRBD1 (6 bases). Trimming cost V 4 bases and J 7 bases, with 14 bases left between them. This CDR3 region has 14 residues. Germline-derived CDR1 and CDR2 are MNHEY and SVGAGI. The CDR3: CASSSGVVGQPQHF. The DNA for the CDR3 is TGTGCCAGCAGTTCAGGGGTGGTCGGCCAGCCCCAGCATTTT.

This clonotype was observed a few times. The chain combines TRBV20-1 with TRBJ2-7, with TRBD2 matching over 8 bases. The trim removed 4 bases at V and 3 bases at J, leaving 5 bases unmatched. CDR3 length: 13 residues. The V gene's germline CDR1 is DFQATT and CDR2 SNEGSKA (reference sequence). The DNA of the CDR3 is TGCAGTGCTACCGGGACTAGACGCTACGAGCAGTACTTC. Translated: CSATGTRRYEQYF.

This clonotype appeared many times. V is TRBV7-9 and J is TRBJ2-1, with 8 positions matching TRBD2. Trimming cost V 5 bases and J 8 bases; bases outside gene matches: 17. The CDR3 consists of 17 residues. CDR1 is SEHNR, CDR2 FQNEAQ, per germline (reference sequence). The CDR3 loop is CASSPGRLAGGTHEQFF. DNA of the CDR3: TGTGCCAGCAGCCCCGGTCGGTTGGCGGGAGGCACCCATGAGCAGTTCTTC.

This sequence joins TRBV29-1 and TRBJ2-7; 8 bases agree with TRBD1. The germline gives CDR1 SQVTM, CDR2 ANQGSEA. The CDR3 runs to 14 residues. The V and J ends lost 5 bases and 2 bases, in that order; junction bases with no gene match: 8. CDR3 bases: TGCAGCGTTAATTCCGGGACAGGACCCTACGAGCAGTACTTC. As protein: CSVNSGTGPYEQYF.

In its sample, this clonotype was seen a few times. J is TRBJ2-1 and V is TRBV5-1; the D gene could be TRBD1 or TRBD2 (6 bases each). This CDR3 is 15 amino acids long. In germline, CDR1 is SGHRS, CDR2 YFSETQ. V gave up 4 bases and J gave up 5 bases, with 16 bases separating them. The CDR3 bases are TGCGCCAGCAGCCGGCGAGGGGGGATAAACAATGAGCAGTTCTTC. Residues: CASSRRGGINNEQFF.

Many counts were recorded for this clonotype. The chain employs TRBV20-1 and TRBJ2-7; maybe TRBD1 (6 bases). Germline V gene data show CDR1 as DFQATT and CDR2 as SNEGSKA (reference sequence). Trimming removed 3 bases from V and 6 bases from J, with 15 bases in between. The CDR3 consists of 13 residues. As DNA, the CDR3 is TGCAGTGCTAGGGAAAACAGGGAAGGCGAGCAGTACTTC. The encoded protein is CSARENREGEQYF.

The chain has TRBV7-2 and TRBJ2-4, with 8 bases identical to TRBD1. The CDR3 sequence is 14 residues long. In germline, CDR1 is SGHTA, CDR2 FQGNSA. With V trimmed by 5 bases and J by 6 bases, 6 bases remained unmatched. For the CDR3, the DNA is TGTGCCAGCAGCCCCGGACAGGGTGCAAACATTCAGTACTTC. It specifies CASSPGQGANIQYF. Filled out from reference TRBV7-2 and TRBJ2-4, the complete variable domain reads GAGVSQSPSNKVTEKGKDVELRCDPISGHTALYWYRQSLGQGLEFLIYFQGNSAPDKSGLPSDRFSAERTGGSVSTLTIQRTQQEDSAVYLCASSPGQGANIQYFGAGTRLSVL.

V gene TRBV28 combines with J gene TRBJ2-5, with 8 nucleotides matching TRBD1. With V trimmed by 5 bases and J by 4 bases, 6 bases remained unmatched. Germline CDR1 and CDR2: MDHEN and SYDVKM. This CDR3 is 14 amino acids long. CDR3 DNA: TGTGCCAGCAGTCCCCGGACAGGGACAGAGACCCAGTACTTC. Protein product: CASSPRTGTETQYF. The complete variable domain, with remaining parts taken from reference TRBV28 and TRBJ2-5, reads DVKVTQSSRYLVKRTGEKVFLECVQDMDHENMFWYRQDPGLGLRLIYFSYDVKMKEKGDIPEGYSVSREKKERFSLILESASTNQTSMYLCASSPRTGTETQYFGPGTRLLVL.

This clonotype was seen a handful of times. The chain recombines TRBV6-1 with TRBJ1-5; TRBD1 agrees at 7 bases. Trimming cost V 0 bases and J 6 bases; bases outside gene matches: 8. Germline-derived CDR1 and CDR2 are MNHNS and SASEGT. This CDR3 is built from 16 residues. This chain's CDR3 is CASSEAGQALGQPQHF. The CDR3 DNA reads TGTGCCAGCAGTGAAGCTGGACAGGCGCTCGGTCAGCCCCAGCATTTT.

This clonotype was seen a handful of times. The V and J genes are TRBV5-1 and TRBJ1-2; D uncertain. In germline, CDR1 is SGHRS, CDR2 YFSETQ. The CDR3 sequence is 13 residues long. V was shortened by 0 bases and J by 8 bases, with 11 bases between the two germline ends. The CDR3 nucleotides read TGCGCCAGCAGCTTGGAGAGGGAACGGGGCTACACCTTC. This translates into CASSLERERGYTF.

This clonotype was seen more than once but under ten times. The chain recombines TRBV7-2 with TRBJ2-3; D not resolved. CDR3 length: 13 amino acids. In germline, CDR1 is SGHTA, CDR2 FQGNSA. V gave up 3 bases and J gave up 1 base, with 5 bases separating them. For the CDR3, the DNA is TGTGCCAGCAGCTTTTCGGGCACAGATACGCAGTATTTT. This gives the protein CASSFSGTDTQYF.

The chain combines TRBV28 with TRBJ2-2, with no clear D. V was pared by 4 bases and J by 3 bases, with 15 bases between. Germline V gives CDR1 MDHEN, CDR2 SYDVKM. The CDR3 consists of 16 residues. The CDR3 sequence is CASSSSDPSYTGELFF. CDR3 bases: TGTGCCAGCAGTTCCTCCGACCCCAGCTACACCGGGGAGCTGTTTTTT.

This clonotype showed up many times. CDR3 DNA sequence: TGTGCCAGTAGTTTCGTCCGCTCTGGGGCCAACGTCCTGACTTTC. This encodes CASSFVRSGANVLTF. V and J are TRBV19 and TRBJ2-6; no clear D gene. From germline, CDR1 is LNHDA and CDR2 SQIVND (reference sequence). This CDR3 is 15 amino acids long. Trimming took off 5 bases at V and 0 bases at J, with 8 bases between the two ends.

This clonotype was detected a few times. The CDR3 bases are TGCAGTGCTAGCACAGGGGGCCATCAGCCCCAGCATTTT. It translates to CSASTGGHQPQHF. The V gene is TRBV20-1, the J gene TRBJ1-5, with 9 bases lining up with TRBD1. The CDR3 runs to 13 residues. Germline V CDR1 and CDR2: DFQATT, SNEGSKA (reference sequence). V was pared by 3 bases and J by 5 bases, with 2 bases of the junction left unmatched.

This clonotype was seen a few times. V usage is TRBV5-6 and J usage is TRBJ2-7; 10 bases are a match to TRBD2. This CDR3 comprises 16 residues. Germline CDR1 and CDR2: SGHDT and YYEEEE. Germline trimming cut 4 bases from V and 7 bases from J; bases unmatched to any gene: 14. CDR3 region: CASSGGGLAGVREQYF. CDR3 nucleotides: TGTGCCAGCAGCGGCGGCGGTCTAGCGGGAGTAAGAGAGCAGTACTTC.

This clonotype turned up a few times. The chain links TRBV7-2 to TRBJ2-7; 8 bases align to TRBD2. The CDR3 sequence is 14 residues long. Germline CDR1 is SGHTA and CDR2 is FQGNSA. Trimming cost V 5 bases and J 7 bases; bases outside gene matches: 10. The CDR3 loop is CASSPRRTSLEQYF. The CDR3 DNA follows: TGTGCCAGCAGCCCCCGGAGGACTAGCCTTGAGCAGTACTTC.

CDR3 region: CASSFGTSPNEQFF. Written as DNA, the CDR3 is TGTGCCAGCAGCTTCGGGACTAGCCCTAATGAGCAGTTCTTC. The V and J genes are TRBV11-3 and TRBJ2-1, with 9 bases lining up with TRBD2. Germline lookup yields CDR1 SGHNT and CDR2 YENEEA. This CDR3 has 14 residues. J was trimmed by 7 bases and V by 3 bases; bases with no gene match: 4.

This clonotype was seen many times. V usage is TRBV20-1 and J usage is TRBJ2-7; TRBD1 might be the D (5 bases). The V end lost 1 base, the J end lost 3 bases, and 10 bases lay between the germline ends. In germline, CDR1 is DFQATT, CDR2 SNEGSKA (reference sequence). The CDR3 runs to 13 residues. CDR3 region: CSARGQGIYEQYF. The CDR3 bases are TGCAGTGCTAGAGGTCAGGGTATCTACGAGCAGTACTTC.